Below, 20 T cell receptor beta chains from the same sample are listed, as sequenced in a study of blood T cell repertoires in COVID-19. Profiled with immunoSEQ multiplex PCR; TCRdb holds only in-frame clones, not every one. The sample has 18,000 or so clones, roughly 89% seen once. The specimen was peripheral blood. The receptors here all came from a human donor in a cohort sampled during active COVID-19.

The rearrangement links TRBV4-2 to TRBJ1-3; a possible D gene is TRBD1 (6 bases). CDR1 and CDR2 from the germline V gene are LGHNA and YNFKEQ. The V end lost 2 bases, the J end lost 4 bases, and 9 bases lay between the germline ends. The CDR3 consists of 14 residues. In nucleotides, the CDR3 is TGTGCCAGCAGCCAACTAGGACAGGGAAACACCATATATTTT. The encoded protein is CASSQLGQGNTIYF.

The chain carries TRBV30 and TRBJ2-1; 9 bases are a match to TRBD2. Germline assignment: CDR1 GTSNPN and CDR2 SVGIG (reference sequence). This CDR3 contains 13 residues. Trimming cost V 0 bases and J 6 bases; bases outside gene matches: 0. The CDR3 spells CAWSVGLANEQFF. The CDR3 DNA is TGTGCCTGGAGTGTGGGACTAGCCAATGAGCAGTTCTTC.

This clone occurred once. The V gene is TRBV27, the J gene TRBJ2-2; D is undetermined. CDR1 is MNHEY, CDR2 SMNVEV, per germline (reference sequence). The CDR3 contains 15 residues. Between the trimmed V and J ends, which lost 6 bases and 5 bases, there was a span of 16 bases. The CDR3 sequence is CASSFSLVRTGELFF. The CDR3 DNA reads as TGTGCCAGCAGCTTCTCCCTAGTTCGTACCGGGGAGCTGTTTTTT.

This chain connects TRBV5-6 to TRBJ1-1; D possibly corresponds to TRBD1 (6 bases). CDR1 and CDR2 from the germline V gene are SGHDT and YYEEEE. This CDR3 has 15 residues. Trimming removed 5 bases from V and 2 bases from J, with 16 bases in between. In DNA form, the CDR3 reads TGTGCCAGCAGGGAAGGGGGAAGGGAAAACACTGAAGCTTTCTTT. Translation: CASREGGRENTEAFF.

This clone was counted once. The rearrangement joins TRBV7-3 to TRBJ2-1; 11 nucleotides agree with TRBD2. Germline V gene lookup returns CDR1 SGHTA and CDR2 FQGTGA. Losses at the gene ends were 4 bases for V and 4 bases for J; bases not matched to a gene: 3. This CDR3 region has 15 residues. CDR3 bases: TGTGCCAGCAGCTCCCTAGCGGGAGGATACAATGAGCAGTTCTTC. Translating gives CASSSLAGGYNEQFF.

This chain connects TRBV29-1 to TRBJ2-1; D remains ambiguous. V dropped 3 bases and J dropped 3 bases, with 6 bases sitting between them. Germline CDR1 is SQVTM and CDR2 is ANQGSEA. This CDR3 has 12 residues. In nucleotides, the CDR3 is TGCAGCGTTGAGTACAGCTACAATGAGCAGTTCTTC. This translates into CSVEYSYNEQFF.

V usage is TRBV11-3 and J usage is TRBJ2-7, with D possibly TRBD2 on 6 matching bases. The CDR3 totals 16 residues. V was trimmed by 6 bases and J by 3 bases, leaving 21 bases between them. The germline V gene has CDR1 SGHNT and CDR2 YENEEA. CDR3 DNA: TGTGCCAGCAGTCATTCGACTAGAGCATCGATCTACGAGCAGTACTTC. The encoded protein is CASSHSTRASIYEQYF.

The chain employs TRBV7-9 and TRBJ1-3; D may be TRBD1 (6 bases). The V gene lost 5 bases and the J gene lost 0 bases, with 17 bases spanning the gap. Germline CDR1 is SEHNR and CDR2 is FQNEAQ (reference sequence). The CDR3 is 17 amino acids. DNA of the CDR3: TGTGCCAGCAGCCAAGGCATGTGGACAGCCTCTGGAAACACCATATATTTT. It translates to CASSQGMWTASGNTIYF.

This chain links TRBV7-9 with TRBJ2-5, with 8 bases identical to TRBD2. CDR3 length equals 14 residues. V lost 5 bases and J lost 4; bases outside the gene matches: 6. Germline CDR1 is SEHNR and CDR2 is FQNEAQ (reference sequence). The CDR3 loop reads CASSPTSVGETQYF. CDR3 DNA: TGTGCCAGCAGCCCGACTAGCGTGGGAGAGACCCAGTACTTC.

V gene TRBV5-1 combines with J gene TRBJ2-5; no clear D gene. This CDR3 has 15 amino acids. Trimming left V 0 bases short and J 4 bases short, with 13 bases between. Germline CDR1 SGHRS, CDR2 YFSETQ. CDR3 sequence reads: CASSLALNLRETQYF. For the CDR3, the DNA is TGCGCCAGCAGCTTGGCCCTGAACTTAAGAGAGACCCAGTACTTC.

The rearrangement links TRBV11-3 to TRBJ1-3; TRBD1 agrees at 12 bases. The germline CDR1 and CDR2 sequences are SGHNT and YENEEA. The CDR3 length is 18 residues. Trimming took 5 bases from V and 2 from J; bases not matched to a gene: 10. The CDR3: CASSRNPGQGAAGNTIYF. CDR3 sequence (DNA): TGTGCCAGCAGCCGAAACCCGGGACAGGGGGCCGCTGGAAACACCATATATTTT.

This sequence joins TRBV28 and TRBJ1-2; unclear D gene. The CDR3 extends over 11 amino acids. CDR1 is MDHEN, CDR2 SYDVKM, per germline. The ends were cut back, 5 bases at V and 7 bases at J, with 8 bases in the middle. The CDR3 bases are TGTGCCAGCAGTCTCGTCTCTGGCTACACCTTC. Translated, it gives CASSLVSGYTF.

The chain employs TRBV30 and TRBJ2-7; D is ambiguous. Deletions cut 3 bases from V and 3 bases from J, with 6 bases between. Germline-derived CDR1 and CDR2 are GTSNPN and SVGIG (reference sequence). The CDR3 is made up of 11 amino acids. Here the CDR3 DNA reads TGTGCCTGGAGGTCCAGCTACGAGCAGTACTTC. Protein sequence: CAWRSSYEQYF.

The rearrangement joins TRBV7-2 to TRBJ2-2; 7 nucleotides align to TRBD2. Germline assignment: CDR1 SGHTA and CDR2 FQGNSA. This CDR3 region has 16 residues. Losses at the gene ends were 7 bases for V and 4 bases for J; bases not matched to a gene: 12. For the CDR3, the DNA is TGTGCCAGCATCCTCTCTGGCGGGGGAGGCACCGGGGAGCTGTTTTTT. As protein: CASILSGGGGTGELFF.

This chain joins TRBV19 and TRBJ1-1; D gene ambiguous. V lost 5 bases and J 0 bases, leaving 7 bases between the germline ends. Germline V lookup: CDR1 LNHDA, CDR2 SQIVND (reference sequence). This CDR3 region has 13 residues. The CDR3 loop reads CASSVRLNTEAFF. The CDR3 region has the DNA TGTGCCAGTAGTGTTAGATTGAACACTGAAGCTTTCTTT. Full variable domain (rest looked up from reference TRBV19 and TRBJ1-1): DGGITQSPKYLFRKEGQNVTLSCEQNLNHDAMYWYRQDPGQGLRLIYYSQIVNDFQKGDIAEGYSVSREKKESFPLTVTSAQKNPTAFYLCASSVRLNTEAFFGQGTRLTVV.

V gene TRBV29-1 combines with J gene TRBJ2-7, with 10 bases aligning to TRBD1. V dropped 7 bases and J dropped 5; count of bases not matched to a gene: 5. The germline V gene has CDR1 SQVTM and CDR2 ANQGSEA. The CDR3 loop spans 12 amino acids. In DNA form, the CDR3 reads TGCAGCGCCGGGACAGGGGTGGACGAGCAGTACTTC. It translates to CSAGTGVDEQYF.

V usage is TRBV19 and J usage is TRBJ2-1; possible D gene TRBD2, 5 bases. CDR3 size: 13 residues. Germline V gene sequence: CDR1 LNHDA, CDR2 SQIVND (reference sequence). Trimming took 5 bases from V and 7 from J, leaving 12 bases between them. The DNA for the CDR3 is TGTGCCAGTAGTGCCTCTAGCTTAAATGAGCAGTTCTTC. It yields the protein CASSASSLNEQFF.

The chain recombines TRBV12-3 or TRBV12-4 with TRBJ2-1; perhaps TRBD1 as D (6 bases). Trimming stripped 6 bases from V and 14 bases from J, with 14 bases between. The CDR3 totals 11 residues. CDR3 sequence reads: CASRGALRKFF. The CDR3 DNA reads TGTGCCAGCAGGGGGGCTTTACGCAAGTTCTTC.

The gene calls are TRBV7-9 and TRBJ1-1; D remains unclear. The CDR3 has 19 amino acids. V lost 1 base and J lost 0, with 21 bases in between. From germline, CDR1 is SEHNR and CDR2 FQNEAQ (reference sequence). DNA of the CDR3: TGTGCCAGCAGCTTAGTCGACATTGCAAGAGAACCAATGAACACTGAAGCTTTCTTT. This translates into CASSLVDIAREPMNTEAFF.

This clone appeared a single time. The V and J genes are TRBV6-6 and TRBJ1-6; D perhaps matches TRBD1 (6 bases). CDR1 is MNHNY and CDR2 is SVGAGI in the germline V gene (reference sequence). Deletions cut 5 bases from V and 9 bases from J, with 20 bases between. The CDR3 consists of 16 residues. The CDR3 nucleotides are TGTGCCAGCAGTCCTACCACAGGGCAATGGGGTTCACCCCTCCACTTT. Residues: CASSPTTGQWGSPLHF.